This entry lists 22 T cell receptor beta chains sequenced from one sample in a study of blood T cell repertoires in COVID-19. The protocol was immunoSEQ multiplex PCR, while the TCRdb copy is restricted to in-frame clones and leaves out a portion. Among nearly 35,000 clones listed, almost 80% were seen once. What was sequenced was peripheral blood. These receptors were obtained from a woman aged 55-75 years with acute or convalescent COVID-19.

V and J are TRBV6-5 and TRBJ2-7; 11 bases line up with TRBD1. V was clipped by 2 bases and J by 5 bases; unmatched bases: 8. CDR1 is MNHEY and CDR2 is SVGAGI in the germline V gene. This CDR3 has 16 amino acids. Here the CDR3 DNA reads TGTGCCAGCAGTTACCCCTACGGACAGGGGGCCCACGAGCAGTACTTC. Protein product: CASSYPYGQGAHEQYF.

CDR3 in amino acids: CASSQEGLAASTDTQYF. DNA for the CDR3: TGCGCCAGCAGCCAAGAGGGACTAGCGGCTAGCACAGATACGCAGTATTTT. The gene calls are TRBV4-1 and TRBJ2-3; 11 nucleotides match TRBD2. Germline V lookup: CDR1 MGHRA, CDR2 YSYEKL. The CDR3 has 17 amino acids. V dropped 0 bases and J dropped 0; count of bases not matched to a gene: 2.

The V call is TRBV19, the J call TRBJ1-1; D possibly corresponds to TRBD1 (6 bases). Germline V lookup: CDR1 LNHDA, CDR2 SQIVND (reference sequence). Trimming removed 6 bases from V and 11 bases from J, with 19 bases in between. The CDR3 totals 13 residues. The CDR3 DNA is TGTGCCAGTAGCGAGATGACAGGATCCTGGGCTTTCTTT. Its protein is CASSEMTGSWAFF.

V usage is TRBV7-9 and J usage is TRBJ2-1; TRBD1 matches at 8 bases. The germline gives CDR1 SEHNR, CDR2 FQNEAQ (reference sequence). This CDR3 region has 14 residues. V lost 5 bases and J lost 1; bases outside the gene matches: 1. CDR3 residues: CASSDRGSYNEQFF. The CDR3 DNA reads TGTGCCAGCAGCGACAGGGGTTCCTACAATGAGCAGTTCTTC.

This clone came up once. The chain joins TRBV13 to TRBJ1-4; D remains unclear. Germline lookup yields CDR1 PRHDT and CDR2 FYEKMQ (reference sequence). Trimming left V 2 bases short and J 6 bases short, with 4 bases between. The CDR3 consists of 12 residues. The CDR3 DNA reads as TGTGCCAGCAGCTTAATAGATGAAAAACTGTTTTTT. Encoded protein: CASSLIDEKLFF.

This chain connects TRBV18 to TRBJ1-4; TRBD1 might be the D (5 bases). V gave up 5 bases and J gave up 2 bases, with 9 bases separating them. This CDR3 spans 14 amino acids. In germline, CDR1 is KGHSH, CDR2 LQKENI. CDR3 nucleotide sequence: TGTGCCAGCTCAGAGACAGTGACTAATGAAAAACTGTTTTTT. It translates to CASSETVTNEKLFF.

The V gene is TRBV28, the J gene TRBJ1-1; D call uncertain. In germline, CDR1 is MDHEN, CDR2 SYDVKM. CDR3 length: 10 residues. The CDR3 loop is CATGNTEAFF. CDR3 bases: TGTGCGACGGGGAACACTGAAGCTTTCTTT.

The V call is TRBV5-1, the J call TRBJ2-5, with 9 bases lining up with TRBD1. With V trimmed by 5 bases and J by 2 bases, 7 bases remained unmatched. This CDR3 has 15 residues. From germline, CDR1 is SGHRS and CDR2 YFSETQ. The CDR3 protein is CASRFTGTGQETQYF. The CDR3 DNA reads as TGCGCCAGCAGATTTACCGGGACAGGGCAAGAGACCCAGTACTTC.

The chain links TRBV19 to TRBJ2-4; D is perhaps TRBD1 (6 bases). Trimming cost V 5 bases and J 15 bases, with 29 bases left between them. Germline lookup yields CDR1 LNHDA and CDR2 SQIVND (reference sequence). CDR3 length: 16 residues. The CDR3 coding sequence is TGTGCCAGTAGTCGATCAATCAGGGGCCTAGATACCAGGCTGTACTTC. Residues: CASSRSIRGLDTRLYF.

The V and J genes are TRBV30 and TRBJ1-2, with no clear D. CDR3 length: 12 amino acids. V was cut by 2 bases and J by 4 bases, with 8 bases left in between. CDR1 GTSNPN and CDR2 SVGIG come from the germline V gene (reference sequence). CDR3 coding DNA: TGTGCCTGGAGTATCGGGAGCTATGGCTACACCTTC. Translating gives CAWSIGSYGYTF.

This clone is a singleton in its sample. The chain uses TRBV2 and TRBJ1-1; no clear D gene. V lost 7 bases to trimming and J lost 11 bases, with 17 bases between them. CDR3 length equals 12 residues. The germline V gene has CDR1 SNHLY and CDR2 FYNNEI. The chain's CDR3 is CASTYHPVMAFF. CDR3 bases: TGTGCCAGCACCTACCACCCCGTCATGGCTTTCTTT.

A few counts support this clone. The rearrangement uses TRBV12-3 or TRBV12-4 and TRBJ2-7; TRBD1 might be the D (5 bases). The ends were cut back, 6 bases at V and 3 bases at J, with 12 bases in the middle. The CDR3 contains 13 residues. The CDR3 DNA reads TGTGCCAGCAGCGATACAGGATACTACGAGCAGTACTTC. It is translated as CASSDTGYYEQYF.

With regard to this clone: The junction differs from germline at one of its ends, possibly a read error. V usage is TRBV7-2 and J usage is TRBJ2-5, with 10 bases aligning to TRBD2. This CDR3 has 15 amino acids. Germline assignment: CDR1 SGHTA and CDR2 FQGNSA. CDR3 in DNA: TGTGCCAGCAGCCTCCCGGGTAGCGGGGGGCCGACATATGACTTC. Encoded protein: CASSLPGSGGPTYDF.

This rearrangement joins TRBV27 to TRBJ1-2, with D tentatively TRBD1 (6 bases). Germline loops: CDR1 MNHEY, CDR2 SMNVEV (reference sequence). The CDR3 extends over 13 amino acids. Trimming left V 5 bases short and J 8 bases short, with 15 bases between. CDR3 nucleotides: TGTGCCAGCAGTAAACCAGGGGAGGGAGGCTACACCTTC. This translates into CASSKPGEGGYTF.

CDR3 coding DNA: TGTGCCAGCAGCTTAGGACAGGGGGCGTCAGCCTCACCCCTCCACTTT. Translating it yields CASSLGQGASASPLHF. V usage is TRBV7-9 and J usage is TRBJ1-6; 10 nucleotides match TRBD1. Looked up from germline, CDR1 is SEHNR and CDR2 is FQNEAQ (reference sequence). Unmatched junction bases numbered 7, after V lost 1 base and J lost 10 bases. This CDR3 region has 16 residues. The full variable domain, in which reference TRBV7-9 and TRBJ1-6 provide the parts outside the CDR3, is DTGVSQNPRHKITKRGQNVTFRCDPISEHNRLYWYRQTLGQGPEFLTYFQNEAQLEKSRLLSDRFSAERPKGSFSTLEIQRTEQGDSAMYLCASSLGQGASASPLHFGNGTRLTVT.

This CDR3 is CASSKTGVMGGELFF. The CDR3 region has the DNA TGTGCCAGCAGCAAGACAGGGGTGATGGGCGGGGAGCTGTTTTTT. The chain couples TRBV2 to TRBJ2-2; 8 bases map to TRBD1. The V gene's germline CDR1 is SNHLY and CDR2 FYNNEI. This CDR3 has 15 residues. V gave up 6 bases and J gave up 7 bases; unmatched junction bases: 10.

The chain has TRBV11-3 and TRBJ2-3; TRBD1 is a possible D gene (6 bases). This CDR3 has 14 residues. V gave up 5 bases and J gave up 6 bases, with 15 bases separating them. The germline V gene has CDR1 SGHNT and CDR2 YENEEA. The CDR3, as DNA: TGTGCCAGCAGCCACACAGGGATCACTGATACGCAGTATTTT. This codes for CASSHTGITDTQYF.

The chain joins TRBV5-1 to TRBJ1-1; maybe TRBD1 (5 bases). Germline V lookup: CDR1 SGHRS, CDR2 YFSETQ. Trimming stripped 1 base from V and 5 bases from J, with 9 bases between. The CDR3 has 13 residues. The CDR3 nucleotides are TGCGCCAGCAGCTTGTTGGGGGGAACTGAAGCTTTCTTT. Translation gives CASSLLGGTEAFF. The full variable domain, rest sourced from reference TRBV5-1 and TRBJ1-1, is KAGVTQTPRYLIKTRGQQVTLSCSPISGHRSVSWYQQTPGQGLQFLFEYFSETQRNKGNFPGRFSGRQFSNSRSEMNVSTLELGDSALYLCASSLLGGTEAFFGQGTRLTVV.

This chain's CDR3 is CASSLSIRGETQYF. CDR3 DNA: TGTGCCAGCAGCTTATCGATAAGGGGCGAGACCCAGTACTTC. The rearrangement joins TRBV11-1 to TRBJ2-5; D perhaps matches TRBD1 (5 bases). The CDR3 runs 14 residues. V was pared by 2 bases and J by 5 bases, with 12 bases between. Per the germline V gene, CDR1 is SGHAT and CDR2 is FQDESV (reference sequence).

V usage is TRBV18 and J usage is TRBJ1-6; D call uncertain. The CDR3 loop spans 16 amino acids. Trimming removed 2 bases from V and 5 bases from J, with 13 bases in between. In germline, CDR1 is KGHSH, CDR2 LQKENI. Here the CDR3 DNA reads TGTGCCAGCTCACCATCAGGTACGCCGGATAATTCACCCCTCCACTTT. As protein: CASSPSGTPDNSPLHF.

The CDR3 reads CASSEDLTGTGGYTF. The CDR3 nucleotides read TGTGCCAGCAGTGAAGACTTGACAGGGACAGGTGGCTACACCTTC. The chain joins TRBV6-1 to TRBJ1-2; 8 nucleotides match TRBD1. The CDR3 has 15 residues. CDR1 is MNHNS, CDR2 SASEGT, per germline. J lost 7 bases, V lost 1 base, and 8 bases had no gene match.

The chain joins TRBV30 to TRBJ2-5; 8 nucleotides line up with TRBD2. Germline CDR1 GTSNPN, CDR2 SVGIG (reference sequence). The length of the CDR3 is 16 residues. The V segment lost 2 bases and the J segment 1 base; nucleotides outside the gene matches: 9. CDR3 protein: CAWSRAQRGIQETQYF. Written as DNA, the CDR3 is TGTGCCTGGAGTAGGGCCCAGCGGGGGATCCAAGAGACCCAGTACTTC.